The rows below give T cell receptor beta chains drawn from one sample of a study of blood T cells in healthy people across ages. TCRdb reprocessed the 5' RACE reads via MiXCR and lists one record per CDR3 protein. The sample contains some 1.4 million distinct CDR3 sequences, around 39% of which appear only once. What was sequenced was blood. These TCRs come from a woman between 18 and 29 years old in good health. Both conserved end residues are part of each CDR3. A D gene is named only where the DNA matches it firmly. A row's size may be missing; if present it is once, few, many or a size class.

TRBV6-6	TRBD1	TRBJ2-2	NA	TGTGCCAGCATCACCCGACAGGGGTCCACCGGGGAGCTGTTTTTT	CASITRQGSTGELFF
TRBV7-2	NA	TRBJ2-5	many	TGCGCCAGCAGCTTGGGGCCCCAAGAGACCCAGTACTTC	CASSLGPQETQYF
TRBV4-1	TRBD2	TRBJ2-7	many	TGCGCCAGCAGCCATCGGACTAGCGGCTACGAGCAGTACTTC	CASSHRTSGYEQYF
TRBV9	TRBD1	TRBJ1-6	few	TGTGCCAGCAGCGTGGACAGGGATAATTCACCCCTCCACTTT	CASSVDRDNSPLHF
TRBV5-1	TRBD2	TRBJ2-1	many	TGCGCCAGCAGCCCCTTAGCGGGAGGGGGCAATGAGCAGTTCTTC	CASSPLAGGGNEQFF
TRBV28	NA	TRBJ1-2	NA	TGTGCCAGCATGGCAGGGGAAAGTAGATGGGCTGGCTACACCTTC	CASMAGESRWAGYTF
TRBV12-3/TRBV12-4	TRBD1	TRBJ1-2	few	TGTGCCAGCAGTTTCTCAGGGGGACATGTGGTGCAGGACTATGGCTACACCTTC	CASSFSGGHVVQDYGYTF
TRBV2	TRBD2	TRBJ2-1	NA	TGTGCCAGCAGCGATGGGACTACTAAGTGGGGATGGGATGAGCAGTTCTTC	CASSDGTTKWGWDEQFF
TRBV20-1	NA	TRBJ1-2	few	TGCAGTGCTAGAGATCAGGGGTCGGAGGGCTACACCTTC	CSARDQGSEGYTF
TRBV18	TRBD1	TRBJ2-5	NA	TGTGCCAGCTCAGGACAGGGGAATGGAGAGCAGTACTTC	CASSGQGNGEQYF
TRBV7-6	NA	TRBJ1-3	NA	TGTGCCAGCAGCTTATTCGGGCCTGGGGATTCTGGAAACACCATATATTTT	CASSLFGPGDSGNTIYF
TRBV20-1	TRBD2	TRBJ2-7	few	TGCAGTGCTTTCTGGACTAGCACCTACGAGCAGTACTTC	CSAFWTSTYEQYF
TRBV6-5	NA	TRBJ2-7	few	TGTGCCAGCAAAAGGACTGCCGGCAACGAGCAGTACTTC	CASKRTAGNEQYF
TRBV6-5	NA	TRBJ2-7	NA	TGTGCCAGCAGTTATAGGAGGGGGGTTATCGATGAGCAGTACTTC	CASSYRRGVIDEQYF
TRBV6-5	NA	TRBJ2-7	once	TGTGCCAGCAATCCGGGGCAGGCCAACAATGAGCAGTACTTC	CASNPGQANNEQYF
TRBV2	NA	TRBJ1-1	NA	TGTGCCAGCAGGTCACAGAATACGAACACTGAAGCTTTCTTT	CASRSQNTNTEAFF
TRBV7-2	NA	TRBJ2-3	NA	TGTGCCAGCAGCTTAAGGGCTAGCTCCGCAGATACGCAGTATTTT	CASSLRASSADTQYF
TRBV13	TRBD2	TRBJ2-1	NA	TGTGCCAGCAGCGGTCGACTAGCGGGGGGTAAGAATGAGCAGTTCTTC	CASSGRLAGGKNEQFF
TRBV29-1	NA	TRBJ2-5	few	TGCAGCGTGGGCCCGGGACAAAGGGAGACCCAGTACTTC	CSVGPGQRETQYF
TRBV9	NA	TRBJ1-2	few	TGTGCCAGCCTCCCTGGGGACTCCCTAATGAACTATGGCTACACCTTC	CASLPGDSLMNYGYTF
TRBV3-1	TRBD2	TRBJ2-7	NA	TGTGCCAGCAGCCAAGTGCAGTCTAGCGGGATAGGGTACGAGCAGTACTTC	CASSQVQSSGIGYEQYF
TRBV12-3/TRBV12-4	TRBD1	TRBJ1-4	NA	TGTGCCAGCAGGTCTCGGGGACAGGAGAATGAAAAACTGTTTTTT	CASRSRGQENEKLFF
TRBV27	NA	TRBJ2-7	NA	TGTGCCAGCAGTTTATCGACTAATAGCTACAGGGAGGGCGAGCAGTACTTC	CASSLSTNSYREGEQYF
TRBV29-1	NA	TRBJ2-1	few	TGCAGCGTTCTTAAGGAGAAGCAGTTCTTC	CSVLKEKQFF
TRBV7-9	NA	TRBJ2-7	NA	TGTGCCGGCAGCTTAAAGTCTACGTCACACGAGCAGTACTTC	CAGSLKSTSHEQYF
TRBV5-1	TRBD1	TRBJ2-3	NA	TGCGCCAGCAGCTTAGGGACAGGGGGCGTGGATACGCAGTATTTT	CASSLGTGGVDTQYF
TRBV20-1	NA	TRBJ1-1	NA	TGCAGTGCTAGAGATCCGATCTTGAGCACTGAAGCTTTCTTT	CSARDPILSTEAFF
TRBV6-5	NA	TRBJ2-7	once	TGTGCCAGCAGCCGGGACCACTACGATGAGCAGTACTTC	CASSRDHYDEQYF
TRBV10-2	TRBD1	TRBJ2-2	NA	TGCGCCAGCAGTCGGACAGGGGACGGGAACACCGGGGAGCTGTTTTTT	CASSRTGDGNTGELFF
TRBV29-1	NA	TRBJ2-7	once	TGCAGCGTTGGGGAGAGCTACATCTACGAGCAGTACTTC	CSVGESYIYEQYF
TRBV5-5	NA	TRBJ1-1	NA	TGTGCCAGCAGCTTGGCTCCCTCGGGAGGTGAAGCTTTCTTT	CASSLAPSGGEAFF
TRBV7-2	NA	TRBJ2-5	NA	TGTGCCAGCAGCTTACAGGAGGAGCAGTACTTC	CASSLQEEQYF
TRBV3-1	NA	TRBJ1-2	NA	TGTGCCAGCAGCCTAGGGACAAGGGGTAACTATGGCTACACCTTC	CASSLGTRGNYGYTF
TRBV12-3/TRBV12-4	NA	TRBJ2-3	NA	TGTGCCTGCACCCGAGCCCGGCGTTTAAGCACAGATACGCAGTATTTT	CACTRARRLSTDTQYF
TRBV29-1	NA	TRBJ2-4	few	TGCAGCGTTGATTCGTGGCGCGAGACCAAAAACATTCAGTACTTC	CSVDSWRETKNIQYF
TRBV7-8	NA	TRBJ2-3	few	TGTGCCAGCAGGGACCCCACAGATACGCAGTATTTT	CASRDPTDTQYF
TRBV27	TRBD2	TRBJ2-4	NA	TGTGCCAGCGGACCTTCGACTAGCGCTTTAGAGCAGTACTTC	CASGPSTSALEQYF